This TCR beta chain was sequenced for a study of T cell repertoires in cytomegalovirus infection. Study in general: Indications came from public TCR beta signatures; they pointed to CMV infection and to a matching HLA type. Study observations and caveats: The ex vivo response was dominated by HLA-C-restricted CMV-specific TCR beta clonotypes.

This clonotype was counted only a few times. Its antigen is unknown. TCRdb processed the reads anew with MiXCR; each CDR3 protein has one entry. Among 200,000 to 300,000 distinct CDR3 sequences listed, roughly an eighth were seen once. This sequence originates from a human donor in good health (CMV status not recorded). Some clones in this sample may be carry-over from other donors' samples. Input material: PBMCs.

The CDR3 nucleotides read TGTGCCACCACTCAAACGGGAGAGGCTAACAATGAGCAGTTCTTC. This gives the protein CATTQTGEANNEQFF. The chain uses TRBV10-3 and TRBJ2-1, with D possibly TRBD2 on 6 matching bases. The CDR3 consists of 15 residues. V was shortened by 10 bases and J by 5 bases, with 21 bases between the two germline ends. Per germline, CDR1 ENHRY and CDR2 SYGVKD.